Listed below are T cell receptor beta chains from one sample, sequenced in a study of T-cell reconstitution after alpha-beta-depleted transplantation in children. TCRdb redid the calling of the PCR reads with MiXCR, one entry per CDR3 protein. The sample lists 700,000 to 950,000 distinct CDR3 sequences; about 15% were seen once. This specimen consisted of PBMCs, mostly from graft donor cells, obtained 360 days after TCRalphabeta/CD19-depleted stem cell transplant. These receptors were taken from a male patient younger than 18 who had a stem cell transplant for acute lymphoblastic leukemia, so the T cells may come from the graft donor. Each CDR3 is given with its conserved first and last residue. D genes are given only for firm matches. Size is stated for part of the rows, as once, few or many counts, or as a class when the clone is expanded.

TRBJ2-2 . few TRBV6-5 TGTGCCAGCAGTTATAGGGGGGCCGGGGAGCTGTTTTTT CASSYRGAGELFF
TRBJ1-2 . few TRBV27 TGTGCCAGCAGTCTCCGGGTAACAGTACCCTCTAACTATGGCTACACCTTC CASSLRVTVPSNYGYTF
TRBJ2-7 TRBD1 . TRBV7-2 TGTGCCAGCAGTCTGATCTCAGGGACAGGGCTCTACGAGCAGTACTTC CASSLISGTGLYEQYF
TRBJ1-1 TRBD1 . TRBV29-1 TGCAGTGCGGACAGGGGGCGGGTTGTGAACACTGAAGCTTTCTTT CSADRGRVVNTEAFF
TRBJ2-6 TRBD1 many TRBV9 TGTGCCAGCAGCGCTACAGGGGTACCCTCTGGGGCCAACGTCCTGACTTTC CASSATGVPSGANVLTF
TRBJ2-5 . many TRBV5-1 TGCGCCAGCAGCTTGGGGAAACAAGAGACCCAGTACTTC CASSLGKQETQYF
TRBJ2-7 TRBD1 few TRBV28 TGTGCCAGCAGGACCGGGACAGCCATCTCTCCCGAGCAGTACTTC CASRTGTAISPEQYF
TRBJ2-1 TRBD2 many TRBV5-1 TGCGCCAGCAGCCACGCTAGCGGGACATTGATCAATGAGCAGTTCTTC CASSHASGTLINEQFF
TRBJ1-1 TRBD1 . TRBV12-5 TGTGCTAGTGGTTTGGGACAGGGGGCTGAAGCTTTCTTT CASGLGQGAEAFF
TRBJ2-7 TRBD1 few TRBV5-1 TGCGCCAGCAGCACGGGACAGCCTGAGCAGTACTTC CASSTGQPEQYF
TRBJ2-6 . few TRBV11-2 TGTGCCAGCAGCGGGATACGCTCTGGGGCCAACGTCCTGACTTTC CASSGIRSGANVLTF
TRBJ1-2 . few TRBV5-1 TGCGCCAGCAGCTTGGCTCCCCTCGACAGGACGGGCTACACCTTC CASSLAPLDRTGYTF
TRBJ2-2 . . TRBV30 TGTGCCTGGAAGGCTAGCGCCGATCCCACCGGGGAGCTGTTTTTT CAWKASADPTGELFF
TRBJ1-5 . . TRBV12-3/TRBV12-4 TGTGCCAGCAGTTTAAACCACAATCAGCCCCAGCATTTT CASSLNHNQPQHF
TRBJ2-5 . . TRBV29-1 TGCAGCGTTGAGCGGCAGGAAGAGACCCAGTACTTC CSVERQEETQYF